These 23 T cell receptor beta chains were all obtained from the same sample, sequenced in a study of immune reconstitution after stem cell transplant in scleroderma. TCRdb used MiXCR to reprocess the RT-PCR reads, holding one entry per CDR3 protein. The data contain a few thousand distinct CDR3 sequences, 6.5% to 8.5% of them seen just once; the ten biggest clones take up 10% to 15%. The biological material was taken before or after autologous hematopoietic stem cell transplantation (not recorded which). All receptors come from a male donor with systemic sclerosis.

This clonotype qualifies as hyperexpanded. The CDR3 sequence is CASSLSPGNQPQHF. For the CDR3, the DNA is TGTGCCAGCAGTTTATCCCCCGGGAATCAGCCCCAGCATTTT. The gene calls are TRBV27 and TRBJ1-5; D unclear. The CDR3 is 14 amino acids. Trimming removed 0 bases at V and 4 bases at J, with 7 bases between. Germline CDR1 reads MNHEY; CDR2 reads SMNVEV (reference sequence).

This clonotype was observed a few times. The CDR3 spells CASSRQGVYEQYF. As DNA, the CDR3 is TGTGCCAGTAGTAGACAGGGAGTCTACGAGCAGTACTTC. The chain links TRBV19 to TRBJ2-7, with TRBD1 matching 7 bases. J was trimmed by 3 bases and V by 4 bases; bases with no gene match: 3. Germline V gives CDR1 LNHDA, CDR2 SQIVND (reference sequence). The CDR3 has 13 amino acids.

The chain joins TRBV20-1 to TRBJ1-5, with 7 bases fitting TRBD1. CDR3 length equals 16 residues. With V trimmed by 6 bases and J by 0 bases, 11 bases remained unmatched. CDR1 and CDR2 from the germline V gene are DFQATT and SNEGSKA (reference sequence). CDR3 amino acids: CSAEGGTEYSNQPQHF. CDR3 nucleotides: TGCAGTGCCGAGGGGGGGACAGAGTATAGCAATCAGCCCCAGCATTTT.

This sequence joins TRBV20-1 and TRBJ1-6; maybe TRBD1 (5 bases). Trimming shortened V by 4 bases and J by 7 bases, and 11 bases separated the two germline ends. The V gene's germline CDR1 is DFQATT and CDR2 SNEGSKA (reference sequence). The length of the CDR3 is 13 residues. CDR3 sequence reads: CSATAGGNSPLHF. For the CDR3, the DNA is TGCAGTGCTACCGCGGGGGGGAATTCACCCCTCCACTTT.

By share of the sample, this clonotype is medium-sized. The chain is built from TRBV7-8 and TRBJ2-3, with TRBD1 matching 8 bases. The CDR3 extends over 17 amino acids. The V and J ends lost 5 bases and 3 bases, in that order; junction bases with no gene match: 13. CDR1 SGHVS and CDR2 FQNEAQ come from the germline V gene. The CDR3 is CASSRTAGQAGTDTQYF. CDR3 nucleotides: TGTGCCAGCAGCAGAACCGCGGGACAGGCGGGAACAGATACGCAGTATTTT.

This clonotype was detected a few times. The CDR3 protein is CASSSWAALQETQYF. CDR3 sequence (DNA): TGTGCCAGCAGCTCCTGGGCGGCGCTACAAGAGACCCAGTACTTC. The gene calls are TRBV13 and TRBJ2-5; D not certain. The CDR3 totals 15 residues. CDR1 is PRHDT, CDR2 FYEKMQ, per germline (reference sequence). The V end was cut by 4 bases, the J end by 2 bases, with 14 bases between.

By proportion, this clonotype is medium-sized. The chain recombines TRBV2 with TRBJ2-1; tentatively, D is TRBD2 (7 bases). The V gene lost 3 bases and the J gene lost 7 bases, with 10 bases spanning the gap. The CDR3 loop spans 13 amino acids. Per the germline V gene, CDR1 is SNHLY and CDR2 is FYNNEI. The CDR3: CASSEGRGNEQFF. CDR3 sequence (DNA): TGTGCCAGCAGTGAGGGGAGGGGGAATGAGCAGTTCTTC.

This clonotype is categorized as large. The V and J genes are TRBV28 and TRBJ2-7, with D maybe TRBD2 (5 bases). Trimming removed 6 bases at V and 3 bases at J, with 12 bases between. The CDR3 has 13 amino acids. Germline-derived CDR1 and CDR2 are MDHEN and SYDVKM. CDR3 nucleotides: TGTGCCAGCAGCCTCGGGATTCACTACGAGCAGTACTTC. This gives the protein CASSLGIHYEQYF.

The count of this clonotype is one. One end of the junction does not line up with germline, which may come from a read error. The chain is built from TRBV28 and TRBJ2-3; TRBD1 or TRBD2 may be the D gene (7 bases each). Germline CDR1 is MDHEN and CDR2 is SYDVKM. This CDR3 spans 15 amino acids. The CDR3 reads CASSSRGGGTDAQYF. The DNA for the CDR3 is TGTGCCAGCAGCTCGCGGGGAGGGGGCACAGATGCGCAGTATTTT. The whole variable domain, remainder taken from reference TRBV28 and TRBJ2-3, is DVKVTQSSRYLVKRTGEKVFLECVQDMDHENMFWYRQDPGLGLRLIYFSYDVKMKEKGDIPEGYSVSREKKERFSLILESASTNQTSMYLCASSSRGGGTDAQYFGPGTRLTVL.

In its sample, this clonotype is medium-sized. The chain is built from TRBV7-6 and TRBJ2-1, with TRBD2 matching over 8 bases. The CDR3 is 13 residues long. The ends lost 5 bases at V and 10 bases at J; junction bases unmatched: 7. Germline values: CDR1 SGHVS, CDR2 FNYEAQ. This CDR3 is CASSPHTGGEQFF. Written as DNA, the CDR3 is TGTGCCAGCAGCCCACACACGGGGGGGGAGCAGTTCTTC.

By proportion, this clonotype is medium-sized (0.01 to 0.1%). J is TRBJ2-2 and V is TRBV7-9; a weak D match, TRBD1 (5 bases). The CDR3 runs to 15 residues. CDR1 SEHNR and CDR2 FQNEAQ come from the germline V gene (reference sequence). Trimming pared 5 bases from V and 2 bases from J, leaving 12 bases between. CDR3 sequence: CASSRITGNTGELFF. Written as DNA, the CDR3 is TGTGCCAGCAGCCGAATTACAGGAAACACCGGGGAGCTGTTTTTT. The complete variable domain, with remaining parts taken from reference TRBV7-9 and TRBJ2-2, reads DTGVSQNPRHKITKRGQNVTFRCDPISEHNRLYWYRQTLGQGPEFLTYFQNEAQLEKSRLLSDRFSAERPKGSFSTLEIQRTEQGDSAMYLCASSRITGNTGELFFGEGSRLTVL.

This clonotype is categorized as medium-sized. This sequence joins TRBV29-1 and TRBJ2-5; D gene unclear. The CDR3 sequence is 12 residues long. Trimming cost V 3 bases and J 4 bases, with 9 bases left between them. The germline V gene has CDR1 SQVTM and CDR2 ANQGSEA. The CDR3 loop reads CSVEDWGETQYF. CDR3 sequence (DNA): TGCAGCGTTGAGGATTGGGGAGAGACCCAGTACTTC.

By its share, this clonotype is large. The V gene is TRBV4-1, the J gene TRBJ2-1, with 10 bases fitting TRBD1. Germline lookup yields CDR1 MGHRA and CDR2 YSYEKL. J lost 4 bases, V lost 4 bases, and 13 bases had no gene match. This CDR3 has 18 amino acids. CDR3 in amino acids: CASSLEGGQGGTYNEQFF. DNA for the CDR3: TGCGCCAGCAGCCTTGAGGGTGGACAGGGGGGAACATACAATGAGCAGTTCTTC.

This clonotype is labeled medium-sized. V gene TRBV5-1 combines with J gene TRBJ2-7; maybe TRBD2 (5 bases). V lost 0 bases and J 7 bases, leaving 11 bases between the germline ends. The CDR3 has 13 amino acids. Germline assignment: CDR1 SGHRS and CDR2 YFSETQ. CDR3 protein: CASSLAPRGEQYF. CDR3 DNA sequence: TGCGCCAGCAGCTTGGCCCCTAGAGGGGAGCAGTACTTC.

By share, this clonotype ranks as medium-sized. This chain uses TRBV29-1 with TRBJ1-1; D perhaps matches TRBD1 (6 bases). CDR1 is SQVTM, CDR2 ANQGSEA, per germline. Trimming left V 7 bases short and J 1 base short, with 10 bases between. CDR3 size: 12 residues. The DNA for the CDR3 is TGCAGCGCGGGGGCCTGGAACACTGAAGCTTTCTTT. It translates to CSAGAWNTEAFF.

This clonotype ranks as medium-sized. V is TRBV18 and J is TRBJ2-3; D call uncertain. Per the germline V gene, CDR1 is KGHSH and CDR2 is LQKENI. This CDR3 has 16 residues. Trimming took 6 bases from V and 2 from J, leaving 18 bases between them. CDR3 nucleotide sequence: TGTGCCAGCTCTCTTCCGTCCCCAAGGGCCACAGATACGCAGTATTTT. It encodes CASSLPSPRATDTQYF.

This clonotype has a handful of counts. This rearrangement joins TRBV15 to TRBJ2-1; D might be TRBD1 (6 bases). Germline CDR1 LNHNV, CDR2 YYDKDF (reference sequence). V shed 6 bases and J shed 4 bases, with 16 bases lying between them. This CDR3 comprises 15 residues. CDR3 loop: CATRGATGTYNEQFF. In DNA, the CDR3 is TGTGCCACCAGAGGGGCGACCGGGACATACAATGAGCAGTTCTTC. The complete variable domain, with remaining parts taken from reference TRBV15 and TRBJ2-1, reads DAMVIQNPRYQVTQFGKPVTLSCSQTLNHNVMYWYQQKSSQAPKLLFHYYDKDFNNEADTPDNFQSRRPNTSFCFLDIRSPGLGDTAMYLCATRGATGTYNEQFFGPGTRLTVL.

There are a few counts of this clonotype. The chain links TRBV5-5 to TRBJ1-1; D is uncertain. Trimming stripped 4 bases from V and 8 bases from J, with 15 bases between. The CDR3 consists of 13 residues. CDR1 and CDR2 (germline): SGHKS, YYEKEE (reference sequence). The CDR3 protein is CASSENTYEEAFF. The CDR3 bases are TGTGCCAGCAGCGAAAACACCTATGAGGAAGCTTTCTTT.

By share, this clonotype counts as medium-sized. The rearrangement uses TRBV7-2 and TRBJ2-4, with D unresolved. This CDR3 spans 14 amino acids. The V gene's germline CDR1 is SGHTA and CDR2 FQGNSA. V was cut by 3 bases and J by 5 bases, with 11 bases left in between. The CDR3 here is CASSLSAKENIQYF. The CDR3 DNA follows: TGTGCCAGCAGCTTGTCCGCCAAAGAAAACATTCAGTACTTC.

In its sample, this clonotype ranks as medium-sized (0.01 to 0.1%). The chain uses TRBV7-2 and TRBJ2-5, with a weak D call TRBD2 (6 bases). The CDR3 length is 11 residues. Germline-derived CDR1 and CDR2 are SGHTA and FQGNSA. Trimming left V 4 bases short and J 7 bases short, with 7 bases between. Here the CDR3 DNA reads TGTGCCAGCAGCTACGGGGGGACCCAGTACTTC. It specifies CASSYGGTQYF.

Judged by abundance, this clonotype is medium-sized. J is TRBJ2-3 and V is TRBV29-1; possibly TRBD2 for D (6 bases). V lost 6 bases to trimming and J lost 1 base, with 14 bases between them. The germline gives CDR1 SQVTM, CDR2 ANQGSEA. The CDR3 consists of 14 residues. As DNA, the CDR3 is TGCAGCGTCTCCCTCCGCGGGGGCACAGATACGCAGTATTTT. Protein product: CSVSLRGGTDTQYF.

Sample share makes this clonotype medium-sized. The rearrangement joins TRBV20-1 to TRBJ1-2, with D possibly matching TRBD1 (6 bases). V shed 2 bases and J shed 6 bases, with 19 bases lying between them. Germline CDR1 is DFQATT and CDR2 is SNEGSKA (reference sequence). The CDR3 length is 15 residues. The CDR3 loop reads CSARNSGKGGDGYTF. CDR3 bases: TGCAGTGCTAGAAATTCGGGCAAGGGGGGAGATGGCTACACCTTC.

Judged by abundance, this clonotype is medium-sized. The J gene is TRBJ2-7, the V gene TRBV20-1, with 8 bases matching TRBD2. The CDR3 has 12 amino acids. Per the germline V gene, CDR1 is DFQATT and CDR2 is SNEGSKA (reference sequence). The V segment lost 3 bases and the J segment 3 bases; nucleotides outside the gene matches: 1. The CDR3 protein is CSASGGDYEQYF. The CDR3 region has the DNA TGCAGTGCTAGCGGGGGGGACTACGAGCAGTACTTC.